The 17 T cell receptor beta chains reported below all come from one sample, sequenced in a study of OX40 agonist ivuxolimab in advanced cancers. Method: immunoSEQ multiplex PCR; TCRdb's copy keeps in-frame clones and lacks some. Altogether around 80,000 clones are present, more than 75% being singletons, with the ten largest covering less than 0.55%. The sample here was CD4+ or CD8+ T cells sorted from blood, taken in a trial of the OX40 agonist ivuxolimab. These receptors all come from an adult with an advanced solid tumor such as melanoma, head and neck, liver or kidney cancer.

The rearrangement joins TRBV7-2 to TRBJ2-3; D remains unclear. CDR1 SGHTA and CDR2 FQGNSA come from the germline V gene. The CDR3 consists of 15 residues. V was shortened by 8 bases and J by 1 base, with 16 bases between the two germline ends. CDR3 residues: CASVDRGGGTDTQYF. CDR3 coding DNA: TGTGCCAGCGTCGACCGCGGCGGAGGCACAGATACGCAGTATTTT.

This chain joins TRBV30 and TRBJ2-7, with a weak D call TRBD1 (5 bases). Per germline, CDR1 GTSNPN and CDR2 SVGIG (reference sequence). The CDR3 consists of 13 residues. Between the trimmed V and J ends, which lost 2 bases and 2 bases, there was a span of 10 bases. CDR3 in amino acids: CAWSPDSAYEQYF. In nucleotides, the CDR3 is TGTGCCTGGAGTCCCGACAGTGCCTACGAGCAGTACTTC.

This clone is a singleton in its sample. The rearrangement uses TRBV19 and TRBJ1-1; D may be TRBD1 (6 bases). Germline values: CDR1 LNHDA, CDR2 SQIVND (reference sequence). The CDR3 spans 15 residues. V was clipped by 5 bases and J by 0 bases, with 13 bases between them. Here the CDR3 DNA reads TGTGCCAGTAGTCCCCCTAGGGACATGAACACTGAAGCTTTCTTT. Its protein product is CASSPPRDMNTEAFF. The whole variable domain, filled in from reference TRBV19 and TRBJ1-1, reads DGGITQSPKYLFRKEGQNVTLSCEQNLNHDAMYWYRQDPGQGLRLIYYSQIVNDFQKGDIAEGYSVSREKKESFPLTVTSAQKNPTAFYLCASSPPRDMNTEAFFGQGTRLTVV.

This clone was seen only a few times. V and J are TRBV5-1 and TRBJ1-1, with D uncertain. Trimming removed 0 bases from V and 1 base from J, with 7 bases in between. Germline CDR1 reads SGHRS; CDR2 reads YFSETQ. The CDR3 sequence is 14 residues long. The CDR3 DNA is TGCGCCAGCAGCTTGGTACAGCCGAACACTGAAGCTTTCTTT. Translation gives CASSLVQPNTEAFF.

This chain uses TRBV10-1 with TRBJ2-3, with D possibly matching TRBD2 (5 bases). The germline V gene encodes CDR1 WNHNN and CDR2 SYGVQD (reference sequence). V lost 2 bases and J 1 base, leaving 10 bases between the germline ends. The CDR3 totals 15 residues. This chain's CDR3 is CASSERTEGTDTQYF. The CDR3 bases are TGCGCCAGCAGTGAGCGGACTGAAGGCACAGATACGCAGTATTTT.

V and J are TRBV10-2 and TRBJ1-5, with D tentatively TRBD1 (5 bases). This CDR3 region has 14 residues. The germline V gene encodes CDR1 WSHSY and CDR2 SAAADI. The V and J ends lost 1 base and 6 bases respectively, with 10 bases between them. CDR3 coding DNA: TGCGCCAGCAGTGAGTACGGGGGTGCTCAGCCCCAGCATTTT. It yields the protein CASSEYGGAQPQHF.

The chain recombines TRBV10-3 with TRBJ2-3; TRBD1 matches 8 bases. This CDR3 has 16 residues. Germline CDR1 reads ENHRY; CDR2 reads SYGVKD. The V segment lost 3 bases and the J segment 3 bases; nucleotides outside the gene matches: 8. The CDR3 nucleotides are TGTGCCATCAGTGATCCAGGGCAGGGGGCAACAGATACGCAGTATTTT. As protein: CAISDPGQGATDTQYF.

The chain has TRBV6-5 and TRBJ1-2; D remains ambiguous. V lost 0 bases to trimming and J lost 4 bases, with 6 bases between them. The CDR3 consists of 13 residues. Per the germline V gene, CDR1 is MNHEY and CDR2 is SVGAGI. The CDR3 region has the DNA TGTGCCAGCAGTTACTCGCCGTCCTATGGCTACACCTTC. Its protein is CASSYSPSYGYTF.

The rearrangement uses TRBV10-1 and TRBJ1-1; 10 bases map to TRBD1. Germline V gene lookup returns CDR1 WNHNN and CDR2 SYGVQD (reference sequence). Trimming removed 5 bases from V and 7 bases from J; junction bases left unmatched: 7. The CDR3 runs 14 residues. The CDR3 DNA sequence: TGCGCCAGCAGTCGACAGGGGGCCGGGGGTGAAGCTTTCTTT. Protein product: CASSRQGAGGEAFF.

This chain connects TRBV5-1 to TRBJ2-1; the match to TRBD2 covers 10 bases. The CDR3 runs to 17 residues. CDR1 is SGHRS and CDR2 is YFSETQ in the germline V gene. The junction had 5 bases not matched to a gene; V was cut back by 0 bases and J by 2 bases. Here the CDR3 reads CASSLGLAGATYNEQFF. Here the CDR3 DNA reads TGCGCCAGCAGCTTGGGGCTAGCGGGAGCAACCTACAATGAGCAGTTCTTC.

The V and J genes are TRBV15 and TRBJ1-3, with D possibly TRBD1 on 5 matching bases. In germline, CDR1 is LNHNV, CDR2 YYDKDF (reference sequence). The CDR3 has 16 amino acids. V was clipped by 0 bases and J by 0 bases, with 9 bases between them. CDR3 DNA: TGTGCCACCAGCAGAGACGGACATAGCTCTGGAAACACCATATATTTT. Protein sequence: CATSRDGHSSGNTIYF.

This clone turned up a few times. The chain combines TRBV2 with TRBJ1-2, with D perhaps matching TRBD1 (6 bases). Germline V CDR1 and CDR2: SNHLY, FYNNEI. V lost 8 bases and J lost 3, with 10 bases in between. The CDR3 has 12 residues. The CDR3 loop is CASGQTDYGYTF. In nucleotides, the CDR3 is TGTGCCAGCGGACAGACCGACTATGGCTACACCTTC.

J is TRBJ2-3 and V is TRBV20-1; 7 nucleotides match TRBD2. Germline V gene lookup returns CDR1 DFQATT and CDR2 SNEGSKA (reference sequence). The CDR3 runs to 11 residues. The CDR3 spells CRAGNTDTQYF. As DNA, the CDR3 is TGCCGAGCGGGGAACACAGATACGCAGTATTTT.

This chain connects TRBV6-1 to TRBJ2-4; D is undetermined. The CDR3 consists of 15 residues. V lost 8 bases and J 0 bases, leaving 14 bases between the germline ends. Per germline, CDR1 MNHNS and CDR2 SASEGT. CDR3 residues: CASRSPISAKNIQYF. In nucleotides, the CDR3 is TGTGCCAGCCGGTCCCCAATTTCAGCCAAAAACATTCAGTACTTC.

The chain is built from TRBV5-4 and TRBJ1-2; D may be TRBD1 (6 bases). Germline V CDR1 and CDR2: SGHNT, YYREEE (reference sequence). The CDR3 totals 15 residues. The ends were cut back, 0 bases at V and 2 bases at J, with 11 bases in the middle. The CDR3 protein is CASSLARDMNYGYTF. The CDR3 nucleotides read TGTGCCAGCAGCTTGGCGAGGGACATGAACTATGGCTACACCTTC.

The rearrangement uses TRBV9 and TRBJ2-5; D could derive from TRBD1 or TRBD2 (7 bases each). Germline CDR1 reads SGDLS; CDR2 reads YYNGEE. There are 17 residues in the CDR3. V was pared by 0 bases and J by 2 bases, with 17 bases between. In nucleotides, the CDR3 is TGTGCCAGCAGCGTAGGACAGGGCCGGGGAGGGCAAGAGACCCAGTACTTC. It encodes CASSVGQGRGGQETQYF.

CDR3 sequence: CASSLSEWETQYF. The CDR3 bases are TGTGCCAGCAGCTTGTCCGAGTGGGAGACCCAGTACTTC. This chain connects TRBV5-4 to TRBJ2-5; the D is unclear. CDR1 and CDR2 (germline): SGHNT, YYREEE (reference sequence). Trimming left V 1 base short and J 5 bases short, with 9 bases between. The CDR3 has 13 amino acids. The variable domain in full, completed from reference TRBV5-4 and TRBJ2-5, reads ETGVTQSPTHLIKTRGQQVTLRCSSQSGHNTVSWYQQALGQGPQFIFQYYREEENGRGNFPPRFSGLQFPNYSSELNVNALELDDSALYLCASSLSEWETQYFGPGTRLLVL.